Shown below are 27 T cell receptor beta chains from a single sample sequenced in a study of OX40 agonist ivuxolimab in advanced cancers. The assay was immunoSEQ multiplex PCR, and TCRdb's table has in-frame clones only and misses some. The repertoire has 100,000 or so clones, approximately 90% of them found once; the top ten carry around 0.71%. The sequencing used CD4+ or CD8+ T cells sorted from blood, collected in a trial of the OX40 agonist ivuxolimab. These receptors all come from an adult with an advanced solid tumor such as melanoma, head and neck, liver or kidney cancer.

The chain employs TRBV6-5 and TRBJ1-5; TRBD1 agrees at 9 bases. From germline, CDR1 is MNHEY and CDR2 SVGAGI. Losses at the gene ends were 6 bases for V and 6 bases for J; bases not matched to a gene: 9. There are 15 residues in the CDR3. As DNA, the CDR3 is TGTGCCAGCAGCTCGGACAGGGGAGGTAGTCAGCCCCAGCATTTT. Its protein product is CASSSDRGGSQPQHF.

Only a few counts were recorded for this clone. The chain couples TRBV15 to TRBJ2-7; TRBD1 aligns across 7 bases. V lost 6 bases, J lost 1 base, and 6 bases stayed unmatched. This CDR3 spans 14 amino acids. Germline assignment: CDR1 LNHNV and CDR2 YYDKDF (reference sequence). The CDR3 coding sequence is TGTGCCACCAGAAGGGACAGAGAATCCTACGAGCAGTACTTC. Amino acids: CATRRDRESYEQYF.

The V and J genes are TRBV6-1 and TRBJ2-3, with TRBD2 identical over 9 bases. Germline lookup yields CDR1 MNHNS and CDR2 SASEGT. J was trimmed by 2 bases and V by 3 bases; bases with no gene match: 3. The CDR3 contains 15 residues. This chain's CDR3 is CASSDWTSATDTQYF. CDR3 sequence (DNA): TGTGCCAGCAGTGATTGGACTAGCGCCACAGATACGCAGTATTTT.

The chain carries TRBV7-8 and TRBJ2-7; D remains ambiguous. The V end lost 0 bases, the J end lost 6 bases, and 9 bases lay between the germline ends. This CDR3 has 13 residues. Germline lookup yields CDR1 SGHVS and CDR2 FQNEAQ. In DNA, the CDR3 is TGTGCCAGCAGCTTAGCGCCACGAGGCGAGCAGTACTTC. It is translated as CASSLAPRGEQYF.

The CDR3 protein is CASSEASGGGETQYF. As DNA, the CDR3 is TGTGCCAGCAGTGAAGCGTCGGGAGGTGGGGAGACCCAGTACTTC. The chain carries TRBV2 and TRBJ2-5; 7 nucleotides match TRBD2. V shed 0 bases, J shed 5 bases, and the junction held 6 bases outside the gene matches. The CDR3 covers 15 residues. CDR1 is SNHLY and CDR2 is FYNNEI in the germline V gene.

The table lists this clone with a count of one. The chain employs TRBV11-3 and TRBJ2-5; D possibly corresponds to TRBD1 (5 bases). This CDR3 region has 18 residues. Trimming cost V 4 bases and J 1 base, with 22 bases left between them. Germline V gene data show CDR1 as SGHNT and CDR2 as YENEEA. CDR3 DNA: TGTGCCAGCAGCTCTAAATCCCCGCGGTGGGGCCCCCAAGAGACCCAGTACTTC. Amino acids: CASSSKSPRWGPQETQYF.

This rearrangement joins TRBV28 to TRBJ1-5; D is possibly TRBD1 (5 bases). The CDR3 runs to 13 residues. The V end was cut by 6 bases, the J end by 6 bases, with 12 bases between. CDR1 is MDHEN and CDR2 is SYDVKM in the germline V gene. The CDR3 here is CASRWGEGQPQHF. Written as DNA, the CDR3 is TGTGCCAGCAGGTGGGGGGAAGGTCAGCCCCAGCATTTT.

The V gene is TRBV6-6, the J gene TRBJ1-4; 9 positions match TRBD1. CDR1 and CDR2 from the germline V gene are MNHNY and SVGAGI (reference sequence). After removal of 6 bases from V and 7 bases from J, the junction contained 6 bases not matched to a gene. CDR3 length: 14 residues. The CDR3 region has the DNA TGTGCCAGCAGCGGACAGGGGCCCGGTGAAAAACTGTTTTTT. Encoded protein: CASSGQGPGEKLFF.

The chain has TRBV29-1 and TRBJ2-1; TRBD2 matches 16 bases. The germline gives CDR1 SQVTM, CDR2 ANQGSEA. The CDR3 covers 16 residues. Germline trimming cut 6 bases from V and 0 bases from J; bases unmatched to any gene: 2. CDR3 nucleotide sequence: TGCAGCGTAGGGACTAGCGGGGGGGGCTCCTACAATGAGCAGTTCTTC. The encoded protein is CSVGTSGGGSYNEQFF.

The CDR3 loop is CASSPPKGSTSYEQYF. CDR3 coding DNA: TGTGCCAGCTCACCACCGAAGGGCTCGACCTCCTACGAGCAGTACTTC. The rearrangement joins TRBV18 to TRBJ2-7; D not certain. Trimming pared 0 bases from V and 0 bases from J, leaving 12 bases between. Per germline, CDR1 KGHSH and CDR2 LQKENI. The CDR3 is 16 amino acids. The variable domain in full, with the rest retrieved from reference TRBV18 and TRBJ2-7, is NAGVMQNPRHLVRRRGQEARLRCSPMKGHSHVYWYRQLPEEGLKFMVYLQKENIIDESGMPKERFSAEFPKEGPSILRIQQVVRGDSAAYFCASSPPKGSTSYEQYFGPGTRLTVT.

The CDR3 reads CASSFPPGTQYF. DNA for the CDR3: TGCGCCAGCAGCTTCCCCCCTGGGACCCAGTACTTC. The chain employs TRBV5-1 and TRBJ2-5; D remains unclear. Trimming took 2 bases from V and 7 from J, leaving 9 bases between them. There are 12 residues in the CDR3. CDR1 and CDR2 (germline): SGHRS, YFSETQ.

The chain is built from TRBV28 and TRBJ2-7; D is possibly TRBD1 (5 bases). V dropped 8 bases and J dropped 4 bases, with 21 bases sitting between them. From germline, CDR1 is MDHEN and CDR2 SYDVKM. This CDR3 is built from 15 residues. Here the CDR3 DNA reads TGTGCCAGCGCCGCTGGGGCATTTCGATATTACGAGCAGTACTTC. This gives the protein CASAAGAFRYYEQYF.

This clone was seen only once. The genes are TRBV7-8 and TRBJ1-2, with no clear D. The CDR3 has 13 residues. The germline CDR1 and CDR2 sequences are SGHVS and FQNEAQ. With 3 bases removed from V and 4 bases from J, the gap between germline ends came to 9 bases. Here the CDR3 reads CASSLLDLYGYTF. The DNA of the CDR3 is TGTGCCAGCAGCTTGCTGGACCTCTATGGCTACACCTTC. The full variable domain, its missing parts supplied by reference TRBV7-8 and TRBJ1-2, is GAGVSQSPRYKVAKRGQDVALRCDPISGHVSLFWYQQALGQGPEFLTYFQNEAQLDKSGLPSDRFFAERPEGSVSTLKIQRTQQEDSAVYLCASSLLDLYGYTFGSGTRLTVV.

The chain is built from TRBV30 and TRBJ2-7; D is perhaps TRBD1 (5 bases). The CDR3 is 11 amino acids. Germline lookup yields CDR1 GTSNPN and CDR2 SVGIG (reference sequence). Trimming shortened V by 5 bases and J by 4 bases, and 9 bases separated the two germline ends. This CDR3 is CAWGRQYEQYF. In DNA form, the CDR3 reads TGTGCCTGGGGCCGACAGTACGAGCAGTACTTC. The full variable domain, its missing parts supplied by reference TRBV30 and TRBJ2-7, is SQTIHQWPATLVQPVGSPLSLECTVEGTSNPNLYWYRQAAGRGLQLLFYSVGIGQISSEVPQNLSASRPQDRQFILSSKKLLLSDSGFYLCAWGRQYEQYFGPGTRLTVT.

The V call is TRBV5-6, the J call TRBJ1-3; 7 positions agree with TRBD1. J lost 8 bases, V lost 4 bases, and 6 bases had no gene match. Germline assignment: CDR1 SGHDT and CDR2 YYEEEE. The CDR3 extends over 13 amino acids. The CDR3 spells CASSRTGVHTIYF. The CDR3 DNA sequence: TGTGCCAGCAGCCGGACAGGTGTACACACCATATATTTT.

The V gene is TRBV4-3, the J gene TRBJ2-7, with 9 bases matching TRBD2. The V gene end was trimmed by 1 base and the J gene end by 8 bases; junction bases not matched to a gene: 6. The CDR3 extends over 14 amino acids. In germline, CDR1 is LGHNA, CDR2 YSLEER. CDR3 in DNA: TGCGCCAGCAGCCAAGTAGCGGGGGCCAGTAAGCAGTACTTC. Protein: CASSQVAGASKQYF.

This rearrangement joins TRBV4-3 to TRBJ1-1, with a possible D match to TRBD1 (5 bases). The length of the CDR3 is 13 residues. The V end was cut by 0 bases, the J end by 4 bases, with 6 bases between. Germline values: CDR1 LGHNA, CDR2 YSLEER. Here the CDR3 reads CASSQEGTTEAFF. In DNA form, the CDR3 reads TGCGCCAGCAGCCAAGAAGGGACCACTGAAGCTTTCTTT.

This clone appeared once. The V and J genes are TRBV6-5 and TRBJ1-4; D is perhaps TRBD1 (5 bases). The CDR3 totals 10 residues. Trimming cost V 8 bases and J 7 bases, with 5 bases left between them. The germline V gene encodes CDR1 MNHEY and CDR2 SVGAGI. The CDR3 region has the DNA TGTGCCAGCGGGGGTGAAAAACTGTTTTTT. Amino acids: CASGGEKLFF.

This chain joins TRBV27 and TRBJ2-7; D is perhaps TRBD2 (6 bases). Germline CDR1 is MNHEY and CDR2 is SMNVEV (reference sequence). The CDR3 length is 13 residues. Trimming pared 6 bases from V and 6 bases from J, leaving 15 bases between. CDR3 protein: CASSSRGTFEQYF. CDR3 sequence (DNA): TGTGCCAGCAGCTCCCGTGGGACTTTCGAGCAGTACTTC.

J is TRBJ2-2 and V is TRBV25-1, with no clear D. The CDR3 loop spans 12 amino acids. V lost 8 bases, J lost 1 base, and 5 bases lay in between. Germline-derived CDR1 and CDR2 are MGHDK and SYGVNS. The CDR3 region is CASAGNTGELFF. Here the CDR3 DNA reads TGTGCCAGCGCAGGGAACACCGGGGAGCTGTTTTTT.

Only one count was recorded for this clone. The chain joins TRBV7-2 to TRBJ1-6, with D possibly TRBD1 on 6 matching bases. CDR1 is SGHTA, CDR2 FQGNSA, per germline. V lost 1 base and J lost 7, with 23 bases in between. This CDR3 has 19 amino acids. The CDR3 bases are TGTGCCAGCAGCTTAGTCTACTGGCGGGGGGCAGGTGGAAATTCACCCCTCCACTTT. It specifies CASSLVYWRGAGGNSPLHF.

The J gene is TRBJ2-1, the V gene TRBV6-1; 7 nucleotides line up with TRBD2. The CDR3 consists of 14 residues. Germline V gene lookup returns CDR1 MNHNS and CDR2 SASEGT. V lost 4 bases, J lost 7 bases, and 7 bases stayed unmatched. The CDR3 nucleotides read TGTGCCAGCAGTGCTGCGTTGCGGGAGAATGAGCAGTTCTTC. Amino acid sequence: CASSAALRENEQFF.

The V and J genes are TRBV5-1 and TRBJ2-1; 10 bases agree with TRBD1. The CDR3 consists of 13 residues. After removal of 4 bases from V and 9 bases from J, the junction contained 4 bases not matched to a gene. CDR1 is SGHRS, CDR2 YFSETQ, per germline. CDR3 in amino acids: CASSPDRGLEQFF. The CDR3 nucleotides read TGCGCCAGCAGCCCAGACAGGGGGCTTGAGCAGTTCTTC.

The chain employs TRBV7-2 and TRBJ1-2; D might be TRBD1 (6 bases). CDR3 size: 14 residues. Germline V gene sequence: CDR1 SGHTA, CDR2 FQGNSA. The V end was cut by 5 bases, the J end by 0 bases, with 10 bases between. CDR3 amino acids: CASSPGQSNYGYTF. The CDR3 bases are TGTGCCAGCAGCCCGGGACAATCTAACTATGGCTACACCTTC.

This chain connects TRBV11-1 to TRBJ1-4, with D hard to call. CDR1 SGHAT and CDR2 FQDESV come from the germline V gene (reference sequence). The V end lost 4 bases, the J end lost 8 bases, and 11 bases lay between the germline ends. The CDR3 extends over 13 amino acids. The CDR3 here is CASSSRPGEKLFF. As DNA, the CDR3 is TGTGCCAGCAGCTCCCGACCGGGAGAAAAACTGTTTTTT.

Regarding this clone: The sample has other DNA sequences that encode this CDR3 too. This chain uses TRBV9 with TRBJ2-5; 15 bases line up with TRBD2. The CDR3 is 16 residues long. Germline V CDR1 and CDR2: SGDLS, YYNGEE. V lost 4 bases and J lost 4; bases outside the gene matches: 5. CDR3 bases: TGTGCCAGCAGCCCAGGACTAGCGGGGGGGCCAGAGACCCAGTACTTC. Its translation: CASSPGLAGGPETQYF.

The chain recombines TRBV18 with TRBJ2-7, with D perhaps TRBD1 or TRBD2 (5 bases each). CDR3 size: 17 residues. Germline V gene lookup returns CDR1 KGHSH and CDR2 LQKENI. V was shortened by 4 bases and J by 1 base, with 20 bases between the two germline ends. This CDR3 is CASSRLTGTESSYEQYF. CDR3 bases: TGTGCCAGCTCACGACTAACCGGGACGGAAAGTTCCTACGAGCAGTACTTC.